This paragraph covers one T cell receptor beta chain sequence. Antigen: not known. This specimen comes from a study of graft-versus-host responses after intestinal transplantation. Assay: immunoSEQ multiplex PCR; the TCRdb copy retains only in-frame clones and omits some. The sample records 100,000 or so clones, 91% being singletons. The material was unstimulated CD4+ T cells sorted from spleen or lymph node cells, obtained before transplant. This clonotype was obtained from a human donor who was the organ donor for an intestinal transplant.

The CDR3 sequence: CASSAGSEQYF. Written as DNA, the CDR3 is TGTGCCAGCAGTGCGGGGTCCGAGCAGTACTTC. V and J are TRBV2 and TRBJ2-7, with D possibly matching TRBD2 (5 bases). Germline values: CDR1 SNHLY, CDR2 FYNNEI. Trimming pared 4 bases from V and 6 bases from J, leaving 7 bases between. CDR3 length equals 11 residues.